This T cell receptor beta chain was sequenced for a study of blood T cell repertoires in COVID-19. This clone was observed a few times. Germline V gene sequence: CDR1 LNHDA, CDR2 SQIVND (reference sequence). V lost 3 bases and J lost 1; bases outside the gene matches: 3. There are 16 residues in the CDR3. Cohort 3 recovery required two negative PCRs, clearance, or symptom resolution. As processed by the authors: Estimation of nucleated cell counts was performed using reference gene primer amplification. Data came from immunoSEQ multiplex PCR; TCRdb stores just in-frame clones and leaves some out. The V and J calls and clone size are taken from that table; D and trimming were inferred from the DNA. Among about 140,000 clones listed, around 79% were seen once.

The sequencing input was PBMCs or T cells enriched from blood (not recorded which). V is TRBV19 and J is TRBJ2-6; 7 bases map to TRBD2. This receptor was obtained from a woman aged 45 to 65 who had recovered from COVID-19. The CDR3 reads CASSMGGGSGANVLTF. Written as DNA, the CDR3 is TGTGCCAGTAGTATGGGGGGAGGGTCTGGGGCCAACGTCCTGACTTTC.